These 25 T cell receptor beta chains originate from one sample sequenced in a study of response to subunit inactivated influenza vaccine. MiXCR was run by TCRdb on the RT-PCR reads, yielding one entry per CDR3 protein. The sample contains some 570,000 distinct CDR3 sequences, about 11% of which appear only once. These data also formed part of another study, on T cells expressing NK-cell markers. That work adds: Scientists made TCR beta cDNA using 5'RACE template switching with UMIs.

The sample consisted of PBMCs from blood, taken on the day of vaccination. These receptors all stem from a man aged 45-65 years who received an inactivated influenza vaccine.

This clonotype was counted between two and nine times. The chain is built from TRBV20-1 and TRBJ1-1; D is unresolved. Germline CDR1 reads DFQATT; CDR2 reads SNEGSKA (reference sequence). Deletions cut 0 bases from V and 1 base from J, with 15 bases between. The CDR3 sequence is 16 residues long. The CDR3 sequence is CSARDRVLGGNTEAFF. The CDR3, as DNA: TGCAGTGCTAGAGATAGGGTGTTGGGAGGGAACACTGAAGCTTTCTTT.

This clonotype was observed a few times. The DNA of the CDR3 is TGTGCCATCGCGGGAGGGGGACTAGCGGGAGTTGGGTACGAGCAGTACTTC. Translating gives CAIAGGGLAGVGYEQYF. The chain has TRBV10-3 and TRBJ2-7; TRBD2 agrees at 14 bases. CDR3 length: 17 amino acids. V shed 8 bases, J shed 4 bases, and the junction held 13 bases outside the gene matches. Germline loops: CDR1 ENHRY, CDR2 SYGVKD.

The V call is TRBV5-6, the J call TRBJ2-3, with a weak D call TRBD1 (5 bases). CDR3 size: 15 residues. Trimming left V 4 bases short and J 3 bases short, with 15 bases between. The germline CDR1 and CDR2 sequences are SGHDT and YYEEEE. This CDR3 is CASSPYSRGTDTQYF. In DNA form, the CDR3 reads TGTGCCAGCAGCCCGTACAGTAGGGGTACAGATACGCAGTATTTT.

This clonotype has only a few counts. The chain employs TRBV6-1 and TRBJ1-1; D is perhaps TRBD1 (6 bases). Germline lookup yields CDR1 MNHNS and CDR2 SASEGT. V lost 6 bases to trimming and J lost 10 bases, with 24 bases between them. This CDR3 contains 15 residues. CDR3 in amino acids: CASSPIGQSGRGAFF. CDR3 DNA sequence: TGTGCCAGCAGCCCGATCGGACAGTCGGGGAGGGGAGCTTTCTTT.

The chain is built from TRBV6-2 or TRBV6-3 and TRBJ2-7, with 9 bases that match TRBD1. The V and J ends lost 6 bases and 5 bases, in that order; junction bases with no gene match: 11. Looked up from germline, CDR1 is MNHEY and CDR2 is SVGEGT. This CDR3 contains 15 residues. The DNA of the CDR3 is TGTGCCAGCAGCCGCCGCCGGGACAGGGTCAACGAGCAGTACTTC. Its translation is CASSRRRDRVNEQYF.

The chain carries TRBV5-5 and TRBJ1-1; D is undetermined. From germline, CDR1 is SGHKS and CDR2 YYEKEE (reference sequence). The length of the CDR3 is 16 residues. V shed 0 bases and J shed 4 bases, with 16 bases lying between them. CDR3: CASSLDHLSIGTEAFF. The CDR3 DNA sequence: TGTGCCAGCAGCTTGGACCATCTGAGTATTGGCACTGAAGCTTTCTTT.

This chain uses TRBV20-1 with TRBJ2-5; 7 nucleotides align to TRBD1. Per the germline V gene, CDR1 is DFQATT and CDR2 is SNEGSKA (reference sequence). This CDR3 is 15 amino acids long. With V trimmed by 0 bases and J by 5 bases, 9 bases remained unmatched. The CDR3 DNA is TGCAGTGCTAGAGACGGGCAGGGGGATTACGAGACCCAGTACTTC. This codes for CSARDGQGDYETQYF.

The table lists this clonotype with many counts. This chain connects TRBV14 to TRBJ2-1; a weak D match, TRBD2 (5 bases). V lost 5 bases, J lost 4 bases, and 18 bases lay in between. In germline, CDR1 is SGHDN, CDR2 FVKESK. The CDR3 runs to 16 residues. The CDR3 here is CASSETTYYSYNEQFF. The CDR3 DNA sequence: TGTGCCAGCAGCGAGACTACCTATTACTCTTACAATGAGCAGTTCTTC. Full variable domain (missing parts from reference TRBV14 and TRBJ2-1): EAGVTQFPSHSVIEKGQTVTLRCDPISGHDNLYWYRRVMGKEIKFLLHFVKESKQDESGMPNNRFLAERTGGTYSTLKVQPAELEDSGVYFCASSETTYYSYNEQFFGPGTRLTVL.

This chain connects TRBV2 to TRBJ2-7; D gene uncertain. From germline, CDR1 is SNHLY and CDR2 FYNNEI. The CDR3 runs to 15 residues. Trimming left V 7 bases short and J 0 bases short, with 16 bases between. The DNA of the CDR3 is TGTGCCAGCATTTCATTTCTGGGCGGCTCCTACGAGCAGTACTTC. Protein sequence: CASISFLGGSYEQYF.

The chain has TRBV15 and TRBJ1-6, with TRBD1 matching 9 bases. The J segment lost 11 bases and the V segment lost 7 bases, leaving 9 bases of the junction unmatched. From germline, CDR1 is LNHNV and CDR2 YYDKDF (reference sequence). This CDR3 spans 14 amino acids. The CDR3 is CATTRDRGGAPLHF. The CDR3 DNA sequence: TGTGCCACCACTCGCGACAGGGGGGGTGCACCCCTCCACTTT.

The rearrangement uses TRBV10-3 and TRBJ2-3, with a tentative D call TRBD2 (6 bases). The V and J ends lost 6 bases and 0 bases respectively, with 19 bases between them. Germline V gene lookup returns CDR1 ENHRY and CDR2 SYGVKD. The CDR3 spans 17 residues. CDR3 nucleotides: TGTGCCATCAGGAGCCAACTAGCAGCTACTAGCACAGATACGCAGTATTTT. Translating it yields CAIRSQLAATSTDTQYF.

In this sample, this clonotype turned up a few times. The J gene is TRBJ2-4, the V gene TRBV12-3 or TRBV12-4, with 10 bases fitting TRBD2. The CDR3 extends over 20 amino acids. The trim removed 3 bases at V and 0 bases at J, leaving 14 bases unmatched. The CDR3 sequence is CASSLSMGTSALLAKNIQYF. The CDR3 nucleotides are TGTGCCAGCAGTTTGAGTATGGGGACTAGCGCCCTACTAGCCAAAAACATTCAGTACTTC.

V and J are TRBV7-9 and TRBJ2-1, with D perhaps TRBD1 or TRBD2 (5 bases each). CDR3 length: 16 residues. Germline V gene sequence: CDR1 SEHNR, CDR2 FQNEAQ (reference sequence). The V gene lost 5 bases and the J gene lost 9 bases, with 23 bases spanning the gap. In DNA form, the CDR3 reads TGTGCCAGCAGCAACAGAAACCAGGGAGAGGTGGTTGAGCAGTTCTTC. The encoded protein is CASSNRNQGEVVEQFF.

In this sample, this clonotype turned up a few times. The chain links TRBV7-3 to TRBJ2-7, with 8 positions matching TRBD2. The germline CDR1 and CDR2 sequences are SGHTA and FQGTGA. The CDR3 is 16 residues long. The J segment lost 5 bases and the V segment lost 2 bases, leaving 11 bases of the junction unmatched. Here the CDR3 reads CASSLGPAGANNEQYF. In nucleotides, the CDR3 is TGTGCCAGCAGCTTAGGTCCAGCGGGAGCCAATAACGAGCAGTACTTC.

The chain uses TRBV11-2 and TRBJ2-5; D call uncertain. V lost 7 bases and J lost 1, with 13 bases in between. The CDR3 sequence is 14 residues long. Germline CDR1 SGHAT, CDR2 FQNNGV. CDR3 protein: CASNKGLFQETQYF. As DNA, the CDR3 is TGTGCCAGCAACAAGGGCTTGTTCCAAGAGACCCAGTACTTC.

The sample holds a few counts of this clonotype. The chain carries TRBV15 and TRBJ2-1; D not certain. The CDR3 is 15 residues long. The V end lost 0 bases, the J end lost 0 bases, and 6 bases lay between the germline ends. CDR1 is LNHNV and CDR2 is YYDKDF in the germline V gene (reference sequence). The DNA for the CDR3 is TGTGCCACCAGCAGAGACGGATACTCCTACAATGAGCAGTTCTTC. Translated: CATSRDGYSYNEQFF.

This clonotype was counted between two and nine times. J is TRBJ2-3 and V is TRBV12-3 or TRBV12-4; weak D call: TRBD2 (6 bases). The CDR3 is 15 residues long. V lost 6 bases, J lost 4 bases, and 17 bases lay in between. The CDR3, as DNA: TGTGCCAGCAGAGCGAGCGGGCTTAGTGCAGATACGCAGTATTTT. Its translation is CASRASGLSADTQYF.

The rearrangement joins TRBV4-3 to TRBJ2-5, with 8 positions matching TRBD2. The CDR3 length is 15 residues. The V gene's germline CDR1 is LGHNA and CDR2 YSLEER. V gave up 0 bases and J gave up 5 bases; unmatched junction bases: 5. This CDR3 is CASSQDSGGGETQYF. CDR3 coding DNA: TGCGCCAGCAGCCAAGATTCGGGAGGGGGGGAGACCCAGTACTTC.

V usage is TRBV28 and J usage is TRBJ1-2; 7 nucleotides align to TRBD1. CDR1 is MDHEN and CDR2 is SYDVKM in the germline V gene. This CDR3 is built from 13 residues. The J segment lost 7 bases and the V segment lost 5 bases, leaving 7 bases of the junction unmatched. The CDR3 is CASSGPGQLGYTF. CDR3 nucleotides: TGTGCCAGCAGTGGCCCGGGACAGCTTGGCTACACCTTC.

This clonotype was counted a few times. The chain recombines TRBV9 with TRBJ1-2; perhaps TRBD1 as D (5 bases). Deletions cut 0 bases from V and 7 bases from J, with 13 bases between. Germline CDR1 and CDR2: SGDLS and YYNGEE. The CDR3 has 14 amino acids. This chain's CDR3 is CASSVATPGPGYTF. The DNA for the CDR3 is TGTGCCAGCAGCGTAGCTACCCCAGGGCCTGGCTACACCTTC.

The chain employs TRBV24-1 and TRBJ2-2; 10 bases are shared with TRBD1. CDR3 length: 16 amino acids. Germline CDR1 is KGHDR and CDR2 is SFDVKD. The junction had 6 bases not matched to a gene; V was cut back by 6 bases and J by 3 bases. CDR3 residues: CATSPTGTGDTGELFF. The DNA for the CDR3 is TGTGCCACCAGTCCCACCGGGACAGGGGACACCGGGGAGCTGTTTTTT.

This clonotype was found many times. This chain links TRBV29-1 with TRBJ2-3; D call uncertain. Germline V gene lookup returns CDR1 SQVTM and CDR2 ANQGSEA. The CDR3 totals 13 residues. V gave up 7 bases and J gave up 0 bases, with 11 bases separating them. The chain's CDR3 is CSAWGVSTDTQYF. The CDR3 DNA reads TGCAGCGCTTGGGGTGTAAGCACAGATACGCAGTATTTT.

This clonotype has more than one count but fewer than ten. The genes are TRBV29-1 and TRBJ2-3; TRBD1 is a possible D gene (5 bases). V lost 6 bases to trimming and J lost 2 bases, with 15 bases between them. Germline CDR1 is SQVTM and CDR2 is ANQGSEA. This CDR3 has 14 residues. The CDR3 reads CSVAIKGFTDTQYF. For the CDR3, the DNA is TGCAGCGTCGCGATAAAGGGGTTCACAGATACGCAGTATTTT.

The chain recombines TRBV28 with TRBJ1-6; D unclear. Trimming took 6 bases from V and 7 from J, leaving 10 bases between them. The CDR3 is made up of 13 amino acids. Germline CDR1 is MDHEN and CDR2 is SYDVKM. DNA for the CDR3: TGTGCCAGCAGAAAAAAGGCGAATTCACCCCTCCACTTT. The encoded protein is CASRKKANSPLHF. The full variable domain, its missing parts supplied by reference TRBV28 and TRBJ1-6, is DVKVTQSSRYLVKRTGEKVFLECVQDMDHENMFWYRQDPGLGLRLIYFSYDVKMKEKGDIPEGYSVSREKKERFSLILESASTNQTSMYLCASRKKANSPLHFGNGTRLTVT.

CDR3 sequence: CSAGTSVAKNIQYF. CDR3 nucleotide sequence: TGCAGCGCTGGGACATCGGTAGCCAAAAACATTCAGTACTTC. This rearrangement joins TRBV29-1 to TRBJ2-4; TRBD1 is a possible D gene (6 bases). CDR1 and CDR2 from the germline V gene are SQVTM and ANQGSEA. This CDR3 has 14 residues. V lost 7 bases and J 0 bases, leaving 13 bases between the germline ends. Drawing the rest from reference TRBV29-1 and TRBJ2-4, the complete variable domain is SAVISQKPSRDICQRGTSLTIQCQVDSQVTMMFWYRQQPGQSLTLIATANQGSEATYESGFVIDKFPISRPNLTFSTLTVSNMSPEDSSIYLCSAGTSVAKNIQYFGAGTRLSVL.